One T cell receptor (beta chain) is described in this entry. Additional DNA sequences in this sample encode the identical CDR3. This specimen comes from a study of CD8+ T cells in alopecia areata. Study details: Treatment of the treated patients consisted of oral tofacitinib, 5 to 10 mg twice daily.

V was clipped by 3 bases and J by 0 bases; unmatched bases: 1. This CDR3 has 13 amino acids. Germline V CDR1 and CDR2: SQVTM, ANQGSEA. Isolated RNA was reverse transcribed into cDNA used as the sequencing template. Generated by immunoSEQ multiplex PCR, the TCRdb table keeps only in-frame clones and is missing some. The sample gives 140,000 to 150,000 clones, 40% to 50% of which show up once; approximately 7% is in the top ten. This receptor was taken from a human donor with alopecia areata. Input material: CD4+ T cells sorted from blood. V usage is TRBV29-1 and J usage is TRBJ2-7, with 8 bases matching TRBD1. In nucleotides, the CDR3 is TGCAGCGTTGATGGGACAGGCTCCTACGAGCAGTACTTC. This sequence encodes CSVDGTGSYEQYF.